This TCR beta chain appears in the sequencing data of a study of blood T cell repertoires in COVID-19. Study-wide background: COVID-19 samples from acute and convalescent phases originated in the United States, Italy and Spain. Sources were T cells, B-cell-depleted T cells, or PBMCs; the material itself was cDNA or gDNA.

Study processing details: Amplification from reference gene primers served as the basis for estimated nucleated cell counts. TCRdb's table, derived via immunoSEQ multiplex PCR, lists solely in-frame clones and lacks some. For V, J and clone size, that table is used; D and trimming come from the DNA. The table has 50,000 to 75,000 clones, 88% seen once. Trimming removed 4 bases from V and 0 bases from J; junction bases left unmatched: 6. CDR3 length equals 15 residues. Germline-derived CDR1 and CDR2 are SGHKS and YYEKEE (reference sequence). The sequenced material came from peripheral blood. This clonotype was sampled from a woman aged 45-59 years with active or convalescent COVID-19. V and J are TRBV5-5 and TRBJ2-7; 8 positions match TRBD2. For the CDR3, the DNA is TGTGCCAGCAGCCGGCGGGAGGCCAGCTCCTACGAGCAGTACTTC. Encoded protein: CASSRREASSYEQYF.